What follows is one TCR beta chain and its context. These data originate in a study of blood T cell repertoires in COVID-19. Trimming took off 10 bases at V and 0 bases at J, with 12 bases between the two ends. Looked up from germline, CDR1 is MNHEY and CDR2 is SVGAGI. This CDR3 comprises 14 residues. Profiling relied on immunoSEQ multiplex PCR, and the TCRdb table lists in-frame clones only, not all of them. The data hold about 280,000 clones, with 70% to 90% observed a single time. This TCR came from a woman aged 40 to 50 who had recovered from COVID-19. The J gene is TRBJ1-4, the V gene TRBV6-5; D may be TRBD1 (5 bases). Sequenced: PBMCs or T cells enriched from blood (not recorded which). This CDR3 reads CATTWTSTNEKLFF. DNA for the CDR3: TGTGCCACCACATGGACATCAACTAATGAAAAACTGTTTTTT.